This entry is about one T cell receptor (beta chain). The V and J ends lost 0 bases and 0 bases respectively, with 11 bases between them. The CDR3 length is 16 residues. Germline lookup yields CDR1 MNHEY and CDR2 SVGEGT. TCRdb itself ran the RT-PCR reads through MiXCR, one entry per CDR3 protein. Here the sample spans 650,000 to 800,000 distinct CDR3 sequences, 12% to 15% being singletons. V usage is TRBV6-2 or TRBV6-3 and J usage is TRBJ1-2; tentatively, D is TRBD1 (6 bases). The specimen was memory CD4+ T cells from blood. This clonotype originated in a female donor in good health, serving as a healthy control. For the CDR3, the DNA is TGTGCCAGCAGTTACTCCCGGACAGTTTCTAACTATGGCTACACCTTC. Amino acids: CASSYSRTVSNYGYTF.